One TCR beta chain is described in this entry. What it binds is not known. The data were obtained in a study of CD8+CD57+ T cells in acquired aplastic anemia. Study as a whole: Sorted CD4+ and CD8+ cells yielded DNA averaging around 3.2 ug. The study obtained around 10 million reads on average for CD4+ cells from healthy donors.

The J segment lost 7 bases and the V segment lost 6 bases, leaving 14 bases of the junction unmatched. CDR3 length: 16 amino acids. Investigators profiled TCR beta VDJ and CDR3 from genomic DNA template. TCRdb independently ran MiXCR on the reads; one entry per CDR3 protein. The sample shows 400,000 to 450,000 distinct CDR3 sequences, 60% to 80% of them seen only once. General study points: Common to patients and controls were approximately 30 CD8+ CDR3 sequences.

The chain uses TRBV12-3 or TRBV12-4 and TRBJ1-4; TRBD1 agrees at 7 bases. The TCR was taken from a human donor in good health, serving as a control. Sequenced sample: sorted CD4+, CD8+, or CD8+CD57+ T cells (not recorded which) from PBMCs. The chain's CDR3 is CASSDTGADRSEKLFF. CDR3 bases: TGTGCCAGCAGCGACACAGGGGCTGATCGGAGTGAAAAACTGTTTTTT.